This T cell receptor beta chain was captured by sequencing in a study of blood T cell repertoires in COVID-19. Study as a whole: From the United States, Italy and Spain came samples of acute and convalescent COVID-19. Sources were T cells, B-cell-depleted T cells, or PBMCs; the material itself was cDNA or gDNA.

Repertoires were generated with immunoSEQ multiplex PCR, while TCRdb's copy carries only in-frame clones and drops some. This sample has about 480,000 clones, with approximately 88% found just once. Per the germline V gene, CDR1 is SGHTA and CDR2 is FQGNSA. CDR3 size: 15 residues. V gave up 3 bases and J gave up 8 bases, with 17 bases separating them. The chain couples TRBV7-2 to TRBJ2-1, with a tentative D call TRBD2 (5 bases). The sequenced sample was PBMCs or T cells enriched from blood (not recorded which). The receptor was isolated from a woman between 35 and 50 years old who had recovered from COVID-19. CDR3 in DNA: TGTGCCAGCAGCTTGTCTCGGGGAGAATCGGATGAGCAGTTCTTC. It codes for CASSLSRGESDEQFF.